The 24 T cell receptor beta chains listed next were all sequenced from one sample in a study of cytomegalovirus exposure and HLA in healthy donors. 13 Jbeta primers and 60 Vbeta primers were used for the PCR. Sequencing was performed with immunoSEQ multiplex PCR; in TCRdb, only in-frame clones are kept and a portion is missing. Among roughly 110,000 clones, roughly 75% were seen once, and the ten largest hold around 2.5%. Input material: PBMCs. The receptors here all came from a man aged 35-49 years in good health and CMV-seronegative.

The J gene is TRBJ2-5, the V gene TRBV15, with TRBD2 matching over 11 bases. The CDR3 totals 15 residues. J lost 5 bases, V lost 0 bases, and 2 bases had no gene match. Per the germline V gene, CDR1 is LNHNV and CDR2 is YYDKDF (reference sequence). The CDR3 loop is CATSRDSGGAETQYF. In DNA form, the CDR3 reads TGTGCCACCAGCAGAGATAGCGGGGGGGCCGAGACCCAGTACTTC. The full variable domain, with the rest looked up from reference TRBV15 and TRBJ2-5, is DAMVIQNPRYQVTQFGKPVTLSCSQTLNHNVMYWYQQKSSQAPKLLFHYYDKDFNNEADTPDNFQSRRPNTSFCFLDIRSPGLGDTAMYLCATSRDSGGAETQYFGPGTRLLVL.

The V call is TRBV7-9, the J call TRBJ2-3; 11 bases map to TRBD2. Germline V gives CDR1 SEHNR, CDR2 FQNEAQ (reference sequence). The CDR3 is 18 amino acids. V trimming: 6 bases; J trimming: 2 bases; junction bases outside the gene matches: 13. This chain's CDR3 is CASSTPFGSGGATDTQYF. In nucleotides, the CDR3 is TGTGCCAGCAGTACCCCCTTCGGTAGCGGGGGGGCCACAGATACGCAGTATTTT.

V gene TRBV7-2 combines with J gene TRBJ2-5; 14 bases align to TRBD2. CDR1 is SGHTA and CDR2 is FQGNSA in the germline V gene. V shed 5 bases, J shed 7 bases, and the junction held 9 bases outside the gene matches. The CDR3 is 16 residues long. In DNA form, the CDR3 reads TGTGCCAGCAGCGCCGGACTAGCGGGGGGTTCGCGGACCCAGTACTTC. This codes for CASSAGLAGGSRTQYF.

This clone was observed a handful of times. The gene calls are TRBV5-6 and TRBJ1-1, with 8 bases matching TRBD1. Per the germline V gene, CDR1 is SGHDT and CDR2 is YYEEEE. This CDR3 spans 16 amino acids. J lost 2 bases, V lost 4 bases, and 10 bases had no gene match. This CDR3 reads CASSRAPTGVNTEAFF. The CDR3 DNA reads TGTGCCAGCAGCAGGGCACCGACAGGGGTCAACACTGAAGCTTTCTTT.

This clone has just a few counts. The rearrangement links TRBV6-5 to TRBJ2-7; D might be TRBD1 (6 bases). The CDR3 is 13 residues long. Germline CDR1 is MNHEY and CDR2 is SVGAGI. V was trimmed by 6 bases and J by 2 bases, leaving 11 bases between them. Here the CDR3 reads CASSLRQAYEQYF. CDR3 coding DNA: TGTGCCAGCAGCTTACGACAGGCCTACGAGCAGTACTTC.

As regards this clone: At one of its ends the junction is not consistent with the germline gene, which may arise from a read error. Other DNA sequences from this sample encode an identical CDR3 as well. The chain employs TRBV4-1 and TRBJ2-1, with D perhaps TRBD2 (5 bases). The CDR3 has 15 amino acids. CDR1 is MGHRA, CDR2 YSYEKL, per germline. CDR3 residues: CASSQSGNSYNEQFF. For the CDR3, the DNA is TGTGCCAGCAGCCAGTCGGGAAACTCCTACAATGAGCAGTTCTTC.

This clone appeared a single time. J is TRBJ2-7 and V is TRBV7-2; 10 bases agree with TRBD1. The CDR3 contains 14 residues. The junction had 6 bases not matched to a gene; V was cut back by 4 bases and J by 6 bases. The germline V gene has CDR1 SGHTA and CDR2 FQGNSA. The CDR3 is CASSSGTGALEQYF. The CDR3, as DNA: TGTGCCAGCAGCTCCGGGACAGGGGCACTCGAGCAGTACTTC. Looking up the rest from reference TRBV7-2 and TRBJ2-7 gives the full variable domain: GAGVSQSPSNKVTEKGKDVELRCDPISGHTALYWYRQSLGQGLEFLIYFQGNSAPDKSGLPSDRFSAERTGGSVSTLTIQRTQQEDSAVYLCASSSGTGALEQYFGPGTRLTVT.

This clone was observed a few times. The chain employs TRBV21-1 and TRBJ2-2; the table assigns TRBD1, which was not confirmed against the DNA. TRBV21-1 constitutes a pseudogene. CDR3 size: 14 residues. The CDR3 DNA sequence: TGTGCCAGCAGCAAAGTTACCAGAACCGGGGAGCTGTTTTTT. As protein: CASSKVTRTGELFF.

This chain uses TRBV7-2 with TRBJ1-2; the match to TRBD1 covers 9 bases. Germline CDR1 SGHTA, CDR2 FQGNSA. The CDR3 runs 12 residues. With 7 bases clipped from V and 8 bases from J, the junction kept 5 bases outside the gene matches. The CDR3 coding sequence is TGTGCCAGCAACAGGGGGCGAGGGGGCTACACCTTC. Amino acids: CASNRGRGGYTF. Together with reference TRBV7-2 and TRBJ1-2, the CDR3 gives the full variable domain: GAGVSQSPSNKVTEKGKDVELRCDPISGHTALYWYRQSLGQGLEFLIYFQGNSAPDKSGLPSDRFSAERTGGSVSTLTIQRTQQEDSAVYLCASNRGRGGYTFGSGTRLTVV.

For the CDR3, the DNA is TGTGCCAGCAGTGGTCTCCGAGTAGGAGGTTCACCCCTCCACTTT. Translation gives CASSGLRVGGSPLHF. The chain carries TRBV25-1 and TRBJ1-6; D is unresolved. Trimming removed 4 bases at V and 9 bases at J, with 16 bases between. CDR3 length: 15 residues. From germline, CDR1 is MGHDK and CDR2 SYGVNS.

The chain employs TRBV7-2 and TRBJ2-5; 9 bases map to TRBD1. V lost 8 bases to trimming and J lost 5 bases; unmatched junction nucleotides: 12. The germline V gene has CDR1 SGHTA and CDR2 FQGNSA. This CDR3 spans 15 amino acids. The CDR3 DNA reads TGTGCCAGCGCCGCGACCCGGGACAGGGTGGAGACCCAGTACTTC. It codes for CASAATRDRVETQYF.

As concerns this clone: An end of the junction does not agree with germline; a read error may underlie this. Other nucleotide sequences from this sample produce the same CDR3. The chain has TRBV6-1 and TRBJ1-2, with TRBD1 as a possible D gene (5 bases). The CDR3 is 12 residues long. The V gene's germline CDR1 is MNHNS and CDR2 SASEGT. This CDR3 is CASSAGDYGYTF. In nucleotides, the CDR3 is TGTGCCAGCAGTGCGGGGGACTATGGTTACACCTTC.

Worth noting for this clone: At one boundary the junction diverges from the germline segment, which might be a read error. The chain employs TRBV7-2 and TRBJ2-3; the match to TRBD2 covers 9 bases. This CDR3 has 15 residues. The germline V gene has CDR1 SGHTA and CDR2 FQGNSA. CDR3 nucleotides: TGTGCTAGCAGCTTATTAGCGGGGGATATAGATACGCAGTATTTT. Amino acid sequence: CASSLLAGDIDTQYF.

Note on this clone: One end of the junction does not line up with germline, which may come from a read error. The gene calls are TRBV7-9 and TRBJ2-3, with a possible D match to TRBD2 (7 bases). The length of the CDR3 is 14 residues. The germline CDR1 and CDR2 sequences are SEHNR and FQNEAQ (reference sequence). CDR3 in amino acids: CASSSRNEAWEGGF. The CDR3 bases are TGTGCCAGCAGCTCCCGGAACGAGGCTTGGGAGGGGGGTTTT. Based on the CDR3 plus reference TRBV7-9 and TRBJ2-3, the full variable domain is DTGVSQNPRHKITKRGQNVTFRCDPISEHNRLYWYRQTLGQGPEFLTYFQNEAQLEKSRLLSDRFSAERPKGSFSTLEIQRTEQGDSAMYLCASSSRNEAWEGGFGPGTRLTVL.

The J gene is TRBJ2-3, the V gene TRBV5-1; tentative D call: TRBD2 (6 bases). The germline V gene has CDR1 SGHRS and CDR2 YFSETQ. The CDR3 sequence is 14 residues long. V was clipped by 7 bases and J by 6 bases, with 18 bases between them. The CDR3 sequence: CASSPGGVGDTQYF. DNA of the CDR3: TGCGCCAGCTCCCCCGGGGGAGTTGGGGATACGCAGTATTTT.

The gene calls are TRBV6-4 and TRBJ1-5, with TRBD1 as a possible D gene (5 bases). CDR3 length: 14 amino acids. V was pared by 0 bases and J by 9 bases, with 12 bases between. Germline CDR1 MRHNA, CDR2 SNTAGT. In DNA, the CDR3 is TGTGCCAGCAGTGACTCGATAGTGGGGGGGCCCCAGCATTTT. Translating gives CASSDSIVGGPQHF.

DNA for the CDR3: TGTGCCAGCAGCGACAGGTTCCTGAACACTGAAGCTTTCTTT. It specifies CASSDRFLNTEAFF. The chain recombines TRBV7-9 with TRBJ1-1, with D maybe TRBD1 (6 bases). Germline CDR1 is SEHNR and CDR2 is FQNEAQ (reference sequence). The CDR3 has 14 amino acids. The V end lost 5 bases, the J end lost 0 bases, and 10 bases lay between the germline ends. The full variable domain, completed using reference TRBV7-9 and TRBJ1-1, is DTGVSQNPRHKITKRGQNVTFRCDPISEHNRLYWYRQTLGQGPEFLTYFQNEAQLEKSRLLSDRFSAERPKGSFSTLEIQRTEQGDSAMYLCASSDRFLNTEAFFGQGTRLTVV.

The J gene is TRBJ1-4, the V gene TRBV10-3; a weak D match, TRBD1 (5 bases). This CDR3 comprises 19 residues. The germline V gene encodes CDR1 ENHRY and CDR2 SYGVKD. With 3 bases removed from V and 2 bases from J, the gap between germline ends came to 22 bases. The CDR3 spells CAISDPDIPSTATNEKLFF. In DNA form, the CDR3 reads TGTGCCATCAGTGACCCCGATATACCGTCGACAGCCACTAATGAAAAACTGTTTTTT.

The CDR3 DNA reads as TGCACCAGCAGCCAAGCACTAGCGGGGGCCGACTACAATGAGCAGTTCTTC. Translating it yields CTSSQALAGADYNEQFF. The chain combines TRBV1 with TRBJ2-1; TRBD2, the table's D call, was not compared with the DNA. TRBV1 is noted as a pseudogene. The CDR3 spans 17 residues.

This clone was picked up a small number of times. This rearrangement joins TRBV2 to TRBJ1-2, with 9 bases that match TRBD1. CDR3 length: 16 amino acids. Trimming cost V 7 bases and J 6 bases; bases outside gene matches: 15. CDR1 SNHLY and CDR2 FYNNEI come from the germline V gene. CDR3: CASTWEGQGGFDGYTF. DNA of the CDR3: TGTGCCAGCACATGGGAGGGACAGGGTGGTTTTGATGGCTACACCTTC.

The chain carries TRBV6-5 and TRBJ2-5; 8 bases match TRBD1. The end of the DNA fits TRBJ2-7 better, so the J call may be wrong. The CDR3 contains 14 residues. CDR1 and CDR2 (germline): MNHEY, SVGAGI. In DNA form, the CDR3 reads TGTGCCAGCAGTTATAGGACAGGGACATACGAGCAGTACTTC. It translates to CASSYRTGTYEQYF.

The genes are TRBV9 and TRBJ1-6; no clear D gene. This CDR3 region has 13 residues. V shed 4 bases and J shed 3 bases, with 5 bases lying between them. Germline V gene sequence: CDR1 SGDLS, CDR2 YYNGEE. CDR3 in amino acids: CASSFNYNSPLHF. The DNA of the CDR3 is TGTGCCAGCAGCTTTAACTATAATTCACCCCTCCACTTT.

This clone was seen a handful of times. The genes are TRBV10-1 and TRBJ2-7, with 8 bases lining up with TRBD1. Germline trimming cut 0 bases from V and 6 bases from J; bases unmatched to any gene: 7. This CDR3 has 15 amino acids. From germline, CDR1 is WNHNN and CDR2 SYGVQD (reference sequence). The CDR3, as DNA: TGCGCCAGCAGTGAGTCGGGTCAGGGGGCTTTCGAGCAGTACTTC. Protein: CASSESGQGAFEQYF.

V is TRBV7-9 and J is TRBJ1-2; D is unresolved. CDR1 and CDR2 from the germline V gene are SEHNR and FQNEAQ (reference sequence). This CDR3 is 12 amino acids long. Trimming stripped 8 bases from V and 1 base from J, with 8 bases between. The CDR3 coding sequence is TGTGCCAGCGGAGGGTTTAACTATGGCTACACCTTC. It translates to CASGGFNYGYTF.